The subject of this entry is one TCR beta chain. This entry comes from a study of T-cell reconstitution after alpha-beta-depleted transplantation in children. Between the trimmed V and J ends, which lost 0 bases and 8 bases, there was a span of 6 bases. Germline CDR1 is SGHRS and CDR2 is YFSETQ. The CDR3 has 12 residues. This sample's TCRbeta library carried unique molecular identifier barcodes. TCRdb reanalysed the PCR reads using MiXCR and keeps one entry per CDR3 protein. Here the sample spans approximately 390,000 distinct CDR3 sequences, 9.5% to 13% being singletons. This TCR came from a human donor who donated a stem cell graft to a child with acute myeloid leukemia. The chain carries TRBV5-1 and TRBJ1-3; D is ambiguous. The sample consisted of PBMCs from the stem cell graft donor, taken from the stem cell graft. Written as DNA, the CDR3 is TGCGCCAGCAGCTTGGGAGCGGACACCATATATTTT. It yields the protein CASSLGADTIYF.